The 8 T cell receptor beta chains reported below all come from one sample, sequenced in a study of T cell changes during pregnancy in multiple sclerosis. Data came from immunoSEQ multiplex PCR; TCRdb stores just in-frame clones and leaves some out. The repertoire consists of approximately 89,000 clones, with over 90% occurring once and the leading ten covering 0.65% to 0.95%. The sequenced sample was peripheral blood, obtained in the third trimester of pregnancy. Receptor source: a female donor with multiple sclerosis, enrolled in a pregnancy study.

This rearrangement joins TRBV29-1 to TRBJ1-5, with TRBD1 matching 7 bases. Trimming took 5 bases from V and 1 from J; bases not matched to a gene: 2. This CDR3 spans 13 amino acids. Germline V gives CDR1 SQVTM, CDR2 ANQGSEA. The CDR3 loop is CSVRDSSNQPQHF. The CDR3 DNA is TGCAGCGTTAGGGACAGCAGCAATCAGCCCCAGCATTTT.

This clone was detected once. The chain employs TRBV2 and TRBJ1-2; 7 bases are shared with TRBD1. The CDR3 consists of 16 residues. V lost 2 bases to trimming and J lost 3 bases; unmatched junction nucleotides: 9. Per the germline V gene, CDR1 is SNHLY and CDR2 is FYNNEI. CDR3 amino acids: CASSEKEGAGDYGYTF. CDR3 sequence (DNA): TGTGCCAGCAGTGAAAAGGAGGGGGCAGGGGACTATGGCTACACCTTC.

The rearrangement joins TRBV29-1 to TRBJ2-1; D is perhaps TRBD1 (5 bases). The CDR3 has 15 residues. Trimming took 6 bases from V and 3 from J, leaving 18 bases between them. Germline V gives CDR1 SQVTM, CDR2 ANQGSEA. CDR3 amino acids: CSVPRNGQFYNEQFF. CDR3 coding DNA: TGCAGCGTCCCCAGAAATGGACAATTCTACAATGAGCAGTTCTTC.

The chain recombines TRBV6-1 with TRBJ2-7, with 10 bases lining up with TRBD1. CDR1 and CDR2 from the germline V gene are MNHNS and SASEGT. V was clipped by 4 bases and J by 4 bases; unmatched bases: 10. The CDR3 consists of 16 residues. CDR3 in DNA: TGTGCCAGCAGTGGTTACGGACAGGGGGGTTTTTACGAGCAGTACTTC. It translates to CASSGYGQGGFYEQYF.

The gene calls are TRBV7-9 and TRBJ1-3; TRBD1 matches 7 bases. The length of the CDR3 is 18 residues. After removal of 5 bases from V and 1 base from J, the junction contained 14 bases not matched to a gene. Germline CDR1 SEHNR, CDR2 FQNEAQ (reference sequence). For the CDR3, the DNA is TGTGCCAGCAGCCCGTGGAGGGGGCCAGGGGAATCTGGAAACACCATATATTTT. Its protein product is CASSPWRGPGESGNTIYF.

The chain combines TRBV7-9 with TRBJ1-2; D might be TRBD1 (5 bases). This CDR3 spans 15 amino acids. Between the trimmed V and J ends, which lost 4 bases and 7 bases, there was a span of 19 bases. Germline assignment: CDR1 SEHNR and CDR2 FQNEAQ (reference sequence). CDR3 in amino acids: CASSSGDSPVGGYTF. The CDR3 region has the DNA TGTGCCAGCAGCTCAGGCGACAGTCCAGTGGGTGGCTACACCTTC.

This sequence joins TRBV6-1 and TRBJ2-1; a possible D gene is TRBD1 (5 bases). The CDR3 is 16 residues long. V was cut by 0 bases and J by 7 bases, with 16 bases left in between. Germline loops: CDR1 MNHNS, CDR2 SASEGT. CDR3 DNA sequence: TGTGCCAGCAGTGAAGCTAGCCAGGGAAGAAGGAATGAGCAGTTCTTC. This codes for CASSEASQGRRNEQFF.

CDR3 DNA: TGTGCCAGCAGGCTGGGACAGCCAACTGAAGCTTTCTTT. Protein sequence: CASRLGQPTEAFF. The rearrangement links TRBV28 to TRBJ1-1; 7 nucleotides line up with TRBD1. The CDR3 has 13 residues. Losses at the gene ends were 6 bases for V and 5 bases for J; bases not matched to a gene: 6. Germline loops: CDR1 MDHEN, CDR2 SYDVKM.